Many counts were recorded for the clone carrying this T cell receptor (beta chain). No antigen is known for it. Researchers took RNA transcripts and amplified TCR beta CDR3 regions from them. An initial RT-PCR round employing HTBI primers preceded a second-round multiplex PCR. TCRdb redid the calling of the multiplex PCR reads with MiXCR, one entry per CDR3 protein. The profile shows over a million distinct CDR3 sequences, less than 45% of them singletons. Clinical symptoms and serum thyroxine were used for diagnosis; TRAb, thyroid ultrasound and orbital computed tomography were also relied on. This specimen belongs to a study of Graves' ophthalmopathy and Graves' hyperthyroidism. CDR1 MNHEY and CDR2 SVGEGT come from the germline V gene. Trimming pared 6 bases from V and 1 base from J, leaving 9 bases between. CDR3 size: 13 residues. Regarding the study as a whole: Using a 13-signature model, the authors split ophthalmopathy from stable hyperthyroidism, with 85% to 90% sensitivity and roughly 83% specificity.

Sequencing input: peripheral blood or thyroid tissue (not recorded which). This clonotype originated in an adult man with Graves' hyperthyroidism. The rearrangement links TRBV6-2 or TRBV6-3 to TRBJ1-1; TRBD1 might be the D (5 bases). Here the CDR3 reads CASRWTPNTEAFF. The CDR3 DNA reads TGTGCCAGCAGATGGACACCGAACACTGAAGCTTTCTTT.